This T cell receptor beta chain derives from a study of neurological immune-mediated disorders. This clonotype was counted at least ten times. Antigen: not known. Study outcomes and limitations: In HTLV-1-associated myelopathy, TCR clonal expansion was greatest, whereas multiple sclerosis had the least, falling below healthy controls.

Time point given: longitudinal time-point 2. TCRdb redid the calling of the 5' RACE reads with MiXCR, one entry per CDR3 protein. The data contain roughly 34,000 distinct CDR3 sequences, less than 15% of them singletons. V was trimmed by 4 bases and J by 9 bases, leaving 12 bases between them. The CDR3 contains 12 residues. This rearrangement joins TRBV12-3 or TRBV12-4 to TRBJ1-2; a weak D match, TRBD1 (5 bases). Sequences were obtained from PBMCs. The receptor was isolated from a middle-aged woman in good health. The CDR3 sequence is CASSWAGTRYTF. Here the CDR3 DNA reads TGTGCCAGCAGTTGGGCCGGGACCCGCTACACCTTC.